Listed below are T cell receptor beta chains from one sample, sequenced in a study of blood T cell repertoires in COVID-19. Repertoires were generated with immunoSEQ multiplex PCR, while TCRdb's copy carries only in-frame clones and drops some. This sample has a few hundred thousand clones, with 80% to 90% found just once. Sequencing was performed on PBMCs or T cells enriched from blood (not recorded which). All receptors come from a woman aged 45-60 years who had been exposed to COVID-19. The CDR3 runs from the conserved cysteine through the conserved F or W. Fields, in order: CDR3 length, V gene, CDR3 protein.

>15|TRBV14
CASSGPTGTNEKLFF
>13|TRBV2
CASNSRRNQPQHF
>17|TRBV5-1
CASSYWTTSSSNQPQHF
>13|TRBV5-4
CASSLDRGGELFF
>12|TRBV12-3/TRBV12-4
CASRSRGNEQFF
>13|TRBV14
CASSQGAGARQFF
>14|TRBV2
CASLRDTPNTEAFF
>15|TRBV19
CASSIPPGGREKLFF
>13|TRBV19
CASSGSARETQYF
>15|TRBV2
CASSVGGSGNQPQHF
>14|TRBV7-8
CASSQEGNLYEQYF
>14|TRBV6-5
CASRSSYSNQPQHF
>16|TRBV3-1/TRBV3-2
CASSLTGHPANYGYTF
>16|TRBV6-1
CASSELAGRKTDTQYF
>14|TRBV7-9
CASTGGDRPYEQYF
>14|TRBV7-9
CASSLAQGLGPLHF
>17|TRBV10-3
CAISESTGTGAYQPQHF
>13|TRBV12-3/TRBV12-4
CASSLGLRDTQYF
>14|TRBV16
CASSRGGTGNEQFF
>12|TRBV6-5
CASSPRQGQAFF
>14|TRBV3-1/TRBV3-2
CASSQDGYLRGYTF
>13|TRBV12-3/TRBV12-4
CASSLKQNTEAFF
>14|TRBV5-1
CASSLGQGAREQYF
>15|TRBV28
CASSPIAGAYNEQFF
>12|TRBV3-1/TRBV3-2
CASSHSANEQFF
>13|TRBV5-6
CASSLDGLYGYTF
>14|TRBV10-3
CATYTGSSTDTQYF
>14|TRBV28
CASSRGFGNYGYTF